Listed below are T cell receptor beta chains from one sample, sequenced in a study of shared clonotypes between healthy human individuals. Profiling relied on immunoSEQ multiplex PCR, and the TCRdb table lists in-frame clones only, not all of them. The repertoire holds a few hundred thousand clones, about 96% seen once, with around 0.32% in the top ten. The sequenced sample was memory CD8+ T cells sorted from blood. The receptors stem from a man aged 30-40 years in good health. Each CDR3 is given with its conserved first and last residue. D genes are given only for firm matches.

>TRBD1|TRBV30|TRBJ2-7
CAWSAGQGRYEQYF
TGTGCCTGGAGTGCGGGACAGGGGAGGTACGAGCAGTACTTC
>-|TRBV2|TRBJ1-3
CATKGTGGNTIYF
TGTGCGACTAAAGGGACGGGGGGAAACACCATATATTTT
>TRBD2|TRBV4-1|TRBJ2-3
CASSQVAGVGVDTQYF
TGCGCCAGCAGCCAAGTAGCGGGAGTCGGAGTGGATACGCAGTATTTT
>-|TRBV14|TRBJ2-7
CASSHGAALYEQYF
TGTGCCAGCAGCCACGGAGCGGCCCTCTACGAGCAGTACTTC
>-|TRBV27|TRBJ2-7
CASSPRQPIYEQYF
TGTGCCAGCAGTCCGCGACAGCCTATCTACGAGCAGTACTTC
>-|TRBV10-3|TRBJ2-5
CAISEKGETQYF
TGTGCCATCAGTGAGAAAGGGGAGACCCAGTACTTC
>TRBD1|TRBV6-5|TRBJ2-7
CASSPGQGYSYEQYF
TGTGCCAGCAGCCCGGGACAGGGCTACTCCTACGAGCAGTACTTC
>TRBD1|TRBV29-1|TRBJ2-2
CSAGQGANTGELFF
TGCAGCGCCGGACAGGGGGCGAACACCGGGGAGCTGTTTTTT
>-|TRBV28|TRBJ2-7
CASSFRPYEQYF
TGTGCCAGCAGTTTTCGGCCGTACGAGCAGTACTTC
>TRBD1|TRBV14|TRBJ1-6
CASSRGTGSSYNSPLHF
TGTGCCAGCAGCCGAGGGACAGGATCCTCCTATAATTCACCCCTCCACTTT
>-|TRBV7-9|TRBJ2-3
CASSPSTDTQYF
TGTGCCAGCAGCCCGAGTACAGATACGCAGTATTTT